The present T cell receptor beta chain was sequenced within a study of blood T cell repertoires in COVID-19. Study summary: The United States, Italy and Spain provided the acute and convalescent COVID-19 samples.

Cohort 3 donors counted as recovered after two negative PCRs, clearance, or resolved symptoms. CDR1 is SGHRS and CDR2 is YFSETQ in the germline V gene. The ends lost 0 bases at V and 7 bases at J; junction bases unmatched: 3. This CDR3 contains 13 residues. Authors' data handling: Scientists estimated how many nucleated cells there were by amplifying reference gene primers. Sequencing used immunoSEQ multiplex PCR; TCRdb keeps in-frame clones, though not all of them. V and J calls and clone size come straight from that table; D and trimming were deduced from the DNA. Seen here are around 230,000 clones, approximately 82% observed once, and the top ten hold about 15%.

This chain uses TRBV5-1 with TRBJ1-1; 7 nucleotides agree with TRBD1. Sequencing used PBMCs or T cells enriched from blood (not recorded which). This clonotype was sampled from a man in his forties or fifties who had recovered from COVID-19. The CDR3 is CASSLDRGREAFF. The CDR3 region has the DNA TGCGCCAGCAGCTTGGATAGGGGGCGTGAAGCTTTCTTT.